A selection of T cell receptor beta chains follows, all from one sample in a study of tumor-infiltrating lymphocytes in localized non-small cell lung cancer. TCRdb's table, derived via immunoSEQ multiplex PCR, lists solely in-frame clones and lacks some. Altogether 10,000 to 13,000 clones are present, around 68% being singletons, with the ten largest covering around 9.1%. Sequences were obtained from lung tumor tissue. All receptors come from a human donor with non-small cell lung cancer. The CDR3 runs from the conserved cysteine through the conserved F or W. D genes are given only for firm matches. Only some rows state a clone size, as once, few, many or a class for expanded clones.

CAISKEAGGAYEQYF TGTGCCATCAGTAAAGAAGCGGGAGGGGCATACGAGCAGTACTTC TRBJ2-7 TRBD2 TRBV10-3 .
CASSVDQNYGYTF TGTGCCAGCAGTGTAGACCAGAACTATGGCTACACCTTC TRBJ1-2 . TRBV28 few
CASSYGGHRDRNTIYF TGTGCCAGCAGTTACGGGGGCCACCGCGACCGAAACACCATATATTTT TRBJ1-3 . TRBV6-5 .
CASSPGQFYEQYF TGTGCCAGCAGTCCCGGACAGTTCTACGAGCAGTACTTC TRBJ2-7 . TRBV25-1 .
CASSSPTAFGYTF TGTGCCAGCAGCAGTCCGACAGCATTTGGCTACACCTTC TRBJ1-2 . TRBV5-4 .
CASSLDHEQYF TGTGCCAGCAGCTTGGACCACGAGCAGTACTTC TRBJ2-7 . TRBV5-6 .
CASSITGSMRRSRNQPQHF TGTGCCAGTAGTATAACGGGGTCGATGCGGCGGAGTCGCAATCAGCCCCAGCATTTT TRBJ1-5 . TRBV19 few
CASTLSTSSGRWFF TGTGCCAGCACCCTTAGTACCTCTAGCGGGAGGTGGTTCTTC TRBJ2-1 TRBD2 TRBV7-2 few
CASSPRDRAITEAFF TGTGCCAGCAGCCCGCGGGACAGGGCTATCACTGAAGCTTTCTTT TRBJ1-1 TRBD1 TRBV7-2 .
CASSQLDAMTYTF TGCGCCAGCAGCCAACTGGACGCCATGACCTACACCTTC TRBJ1-2 . TRBV4-3 .